The table lists the clone carrying this T cell receptor beta chain with a count of one. Antigen specificity is unknown. These data come from a study of CD8 T cells in ankylosing spondylitis. Findings of the study overall: Disease-associated clones were CD8+ and fairly uncommon in peripheral blood. Significantly higher representation of disease-linked clones was reported for matched ankylosing spondylitis synovial fluid. Ankylosing spondylitis blood appeared to carry a characteristic TCR beta motif of roughly eight highly homologous variants.

MiXCR, applied by TCRdb to the 5' RACE reads, yields one record per CDR3 protein. The sample records about 110,000 distinct CDR3 sequences, less than 25% being singletons. Germline loops: CDR1 SGHKS, CDR2 YYEKEE (reference sequence). This CDR3 comprises 16 residues. V was trimmed by 4 bases and J by 3 bases, leaving 19 bases between them. V is TRBV5-5 and J is TRBJ1-1, with a tentative D call TRBD1 (5 bases). The sequence was obtained from a male donor with ankylosing spondylitis. The specimen sequenced was synovial fluid, either unsorted or a sorted T cell fraction (not recorded which). The CDR3 DNA sequence: TGTGCCAGCAGCCCTGGGGTCAGGGTCGAGTACACTGAAGCTTTCTTT. Protein sequence: CASSPGVRVEYTEAFF.